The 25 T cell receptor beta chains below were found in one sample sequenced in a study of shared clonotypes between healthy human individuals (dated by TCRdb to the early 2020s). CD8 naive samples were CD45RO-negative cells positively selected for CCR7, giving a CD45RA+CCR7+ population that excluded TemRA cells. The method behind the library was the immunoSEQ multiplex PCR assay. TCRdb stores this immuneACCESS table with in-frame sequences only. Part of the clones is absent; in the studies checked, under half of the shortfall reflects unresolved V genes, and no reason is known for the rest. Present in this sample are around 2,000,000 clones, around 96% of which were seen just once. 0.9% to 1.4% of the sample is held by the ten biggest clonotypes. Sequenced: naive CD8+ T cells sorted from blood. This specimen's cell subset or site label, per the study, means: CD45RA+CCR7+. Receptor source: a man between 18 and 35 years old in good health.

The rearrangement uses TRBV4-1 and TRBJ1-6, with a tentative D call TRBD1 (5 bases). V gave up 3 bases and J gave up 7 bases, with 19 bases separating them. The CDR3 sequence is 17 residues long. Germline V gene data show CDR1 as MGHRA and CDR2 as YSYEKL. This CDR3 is CASSQAFAGGMNSPLHF. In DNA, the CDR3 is TGCGCCAGCAGCCAGGCCTTCGCCGGGGGAATGAATTCACCCCTCCACTTT.

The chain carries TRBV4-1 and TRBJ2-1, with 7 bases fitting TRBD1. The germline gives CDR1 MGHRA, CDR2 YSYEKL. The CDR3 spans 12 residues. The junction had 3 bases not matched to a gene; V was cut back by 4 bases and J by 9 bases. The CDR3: CASSPRQGEQFF. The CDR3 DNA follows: TGCGCCAGCAGCCCCAGACAGGGTGAGCAGTTCTTC.

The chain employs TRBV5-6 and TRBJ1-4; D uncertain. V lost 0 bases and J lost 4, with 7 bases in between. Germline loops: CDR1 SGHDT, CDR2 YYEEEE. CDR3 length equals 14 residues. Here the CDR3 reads CASSLGGNNEKLFF. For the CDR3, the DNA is TGTGCCAGCAGCTTGGGGGGAAATAATGAAAAACTGTTTTTT.

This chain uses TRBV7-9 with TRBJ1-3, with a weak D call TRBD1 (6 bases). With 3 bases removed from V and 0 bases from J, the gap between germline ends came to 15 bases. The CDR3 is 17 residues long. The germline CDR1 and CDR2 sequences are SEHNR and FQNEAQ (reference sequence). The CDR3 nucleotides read TGTGCCAGCAGCTTTCTTGATGCAGGGGCCTCTGGAAACACCATATATTTT. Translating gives CASSFLDAGASGNTIYF.

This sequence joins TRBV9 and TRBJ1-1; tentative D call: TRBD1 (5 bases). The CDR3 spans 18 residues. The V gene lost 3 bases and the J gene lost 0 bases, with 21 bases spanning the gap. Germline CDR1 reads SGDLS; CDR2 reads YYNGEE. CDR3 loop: CASSENRDPLRVNTEAFF. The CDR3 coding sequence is TGTGCCAGCAGCGAAAACCGGGACCCTCTGCGAGTGAACACTGAAGCTTTCTTT.

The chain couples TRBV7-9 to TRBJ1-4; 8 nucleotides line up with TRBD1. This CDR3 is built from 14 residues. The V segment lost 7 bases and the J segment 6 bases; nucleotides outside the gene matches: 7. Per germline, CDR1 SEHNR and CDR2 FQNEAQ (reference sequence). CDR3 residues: CASTDGQGDEKLFF. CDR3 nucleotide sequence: TGTGCCAGCACCGACGGACAGGGCGATGAAAAACTGTTTTTT. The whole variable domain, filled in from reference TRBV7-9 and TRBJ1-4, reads DTGVSQNPRHKITKRGQNVTFRCDPISEHNRLYWYRQTLGQGPEFLTYFQNEAQLEKSRLLSDRFSAERPKGSFSTLEIQRTEQGDSAMYLCASTDGQGDEKLFFGSGTQLSVL.

The CDR3 region is CASSWGLAGAFTDTQYF. CDR3 sequence (DNA): TGTGCCAGCAGCTGGGGACTAGCGGGGGCCTTCACAGATACGCAGTATTTT. The gene calls are TRBV7-9 and TRBJ2-3; 14 bases line up with TRBD2. The trim removed 4 bases at V and 2 bases at J, leaving 5 bases unmatched. Germline CDR1 and CDR2: SEHNR and FQNEAQ (reference sequence). CDR3 length: 17 amino acids.

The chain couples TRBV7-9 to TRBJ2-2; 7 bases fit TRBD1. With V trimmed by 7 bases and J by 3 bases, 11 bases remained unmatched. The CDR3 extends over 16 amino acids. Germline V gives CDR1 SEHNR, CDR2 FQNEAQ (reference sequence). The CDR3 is CASTPGQGVYTGELFF. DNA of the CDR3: TGTGCCAGCACCCCGGGGCAGGGGGTGTACACCGGGGAGCTGTTTTTT.

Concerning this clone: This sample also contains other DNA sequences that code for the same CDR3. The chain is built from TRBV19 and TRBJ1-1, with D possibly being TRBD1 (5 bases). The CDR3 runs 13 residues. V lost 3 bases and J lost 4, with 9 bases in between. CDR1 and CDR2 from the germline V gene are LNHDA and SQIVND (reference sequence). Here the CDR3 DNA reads TGTGCCAGTAGTATCGGGGGGAGCACTGAAGCTTTCTTT. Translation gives CASSIGGSTEAFF.

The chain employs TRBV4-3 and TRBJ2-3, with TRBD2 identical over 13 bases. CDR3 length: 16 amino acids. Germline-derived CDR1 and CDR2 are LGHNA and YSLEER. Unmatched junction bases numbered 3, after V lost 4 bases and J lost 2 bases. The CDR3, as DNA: TGCGCCAGCAGCCGAGGACTAGCGGGGGACACAGATACGCAGTATTTT. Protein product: CASSRGLAGDTDTQYF.

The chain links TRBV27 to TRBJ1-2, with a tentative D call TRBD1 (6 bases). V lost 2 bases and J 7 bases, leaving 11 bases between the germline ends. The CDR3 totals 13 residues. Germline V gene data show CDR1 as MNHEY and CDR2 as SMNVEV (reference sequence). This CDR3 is CASSLGGHTGYTF. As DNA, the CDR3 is TGTGCCAGCAGTTTAGGGGGACATACTGGCTACACCTTC.

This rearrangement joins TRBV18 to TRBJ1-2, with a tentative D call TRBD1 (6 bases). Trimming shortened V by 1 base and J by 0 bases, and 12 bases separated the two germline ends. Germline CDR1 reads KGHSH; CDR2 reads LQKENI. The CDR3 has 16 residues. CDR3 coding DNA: TGTGCCAGCTCACCACGGCTTGGGGGCACTAACTATGGCTACACCTTC. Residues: CASSPRLGGTNYGYTF.

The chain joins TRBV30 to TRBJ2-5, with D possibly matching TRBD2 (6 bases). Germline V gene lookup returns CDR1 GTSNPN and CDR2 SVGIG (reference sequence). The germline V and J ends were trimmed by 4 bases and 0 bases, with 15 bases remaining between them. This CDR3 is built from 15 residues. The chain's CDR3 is CAWTTLGDYQETQYF. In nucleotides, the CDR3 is TGTGCCTGGACCACCCTTGGGGACTACCAAGAGACCCAGTACTTC.

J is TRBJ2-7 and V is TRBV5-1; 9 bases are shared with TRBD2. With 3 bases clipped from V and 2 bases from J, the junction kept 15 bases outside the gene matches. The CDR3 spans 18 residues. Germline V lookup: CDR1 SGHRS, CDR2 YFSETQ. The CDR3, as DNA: TGCGCCAGCAGCTCTACAATATCCCTGGCTAGCGGGACCTACGAGCAGTACTTC. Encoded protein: CASSSTISLASGTYEQYF.

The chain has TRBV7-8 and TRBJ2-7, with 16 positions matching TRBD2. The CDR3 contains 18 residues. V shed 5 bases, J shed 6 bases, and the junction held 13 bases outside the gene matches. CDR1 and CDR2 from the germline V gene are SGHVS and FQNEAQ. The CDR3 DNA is TGTGCCAGCAGCCCGGGACTAGCGGGAGGGCCAGAGATCAGCGAGCAGTACTTC. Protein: CASSPGLAGGPEISEQYF.

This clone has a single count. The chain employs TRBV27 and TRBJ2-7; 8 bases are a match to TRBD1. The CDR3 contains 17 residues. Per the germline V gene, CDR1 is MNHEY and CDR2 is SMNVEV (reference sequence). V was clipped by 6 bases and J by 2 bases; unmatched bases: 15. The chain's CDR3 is CASSPSPGTGDPYEQYF. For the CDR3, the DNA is TGTGCCAGCAGCCCCTCCCCCGGGACAGGCGACCCCTACGAGCAGTACTTC.

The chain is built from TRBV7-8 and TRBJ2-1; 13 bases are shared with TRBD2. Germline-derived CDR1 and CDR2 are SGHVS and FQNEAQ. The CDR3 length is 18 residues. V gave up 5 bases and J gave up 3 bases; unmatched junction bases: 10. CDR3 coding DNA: TGTGCCAGCAGCCCAGGACTAGCGGGGGCCTTAAACTACAATGAGCAGTTCTTC. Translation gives CASSPGLAGALNYNEQFF.

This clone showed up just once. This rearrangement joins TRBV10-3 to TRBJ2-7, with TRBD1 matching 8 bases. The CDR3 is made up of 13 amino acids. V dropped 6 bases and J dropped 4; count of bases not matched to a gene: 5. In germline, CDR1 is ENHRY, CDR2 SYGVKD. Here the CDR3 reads CAIRDRVGYEQYF. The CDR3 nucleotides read TGTGCCATCAGGGACAGGGTGGGGTACGAGCAGTACTTC.

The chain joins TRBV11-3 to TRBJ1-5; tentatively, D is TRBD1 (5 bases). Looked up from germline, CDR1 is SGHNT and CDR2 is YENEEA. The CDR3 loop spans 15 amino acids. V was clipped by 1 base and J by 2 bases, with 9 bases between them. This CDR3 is CASSLGGTGNQPQHF. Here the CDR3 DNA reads TGTGCCAGCAGCTTAGGGGGCACGGGCAATCAGCCCCAGCATTTT.

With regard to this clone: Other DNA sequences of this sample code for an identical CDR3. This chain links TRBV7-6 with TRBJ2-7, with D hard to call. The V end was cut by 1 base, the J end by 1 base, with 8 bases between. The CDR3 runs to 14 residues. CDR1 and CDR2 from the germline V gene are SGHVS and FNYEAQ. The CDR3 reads CASSLGQLSYEQYF. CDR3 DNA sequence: TGTGCCAGCAGCTTAGGCCAACTATCCTACGAGCAGTACTTC. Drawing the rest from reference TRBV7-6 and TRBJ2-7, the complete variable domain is GAGVSQSPRYKVTKRGQDVALRCDPISGHVSLYWYRQALGQGPEFLTYFNYEAQQDKSGLPNDRFSAERPEGSISTLTIQRTEQRDSAMYRCASSLGQLSYEQYFGPGTRLTVT.

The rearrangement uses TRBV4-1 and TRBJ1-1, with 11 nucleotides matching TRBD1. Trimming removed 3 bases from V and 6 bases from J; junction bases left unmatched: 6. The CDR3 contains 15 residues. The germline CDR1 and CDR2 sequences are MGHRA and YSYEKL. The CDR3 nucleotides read TGCGCCAGCAGCCACGCCGGACAGGGGGCCTCTGAAGCTTTCTTT. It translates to CASSHAGQGASEAFF.

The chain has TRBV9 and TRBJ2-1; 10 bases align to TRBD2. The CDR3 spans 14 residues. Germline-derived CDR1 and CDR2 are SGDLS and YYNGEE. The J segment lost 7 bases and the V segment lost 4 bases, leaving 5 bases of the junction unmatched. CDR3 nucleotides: TGTGCCAGCAGCACTAGCGGGATGCGGAATGAGCAGTTCTTC. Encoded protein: CASSTSGMRNEQFF.

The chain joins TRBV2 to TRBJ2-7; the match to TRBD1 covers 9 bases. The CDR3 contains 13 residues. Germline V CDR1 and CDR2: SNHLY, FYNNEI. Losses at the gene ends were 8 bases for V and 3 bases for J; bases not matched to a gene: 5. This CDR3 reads CASGNRGLYEQYF. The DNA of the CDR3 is TGTGCCAGCGGAAACAGGGGGCTCTACGAGCAGTACTTC.

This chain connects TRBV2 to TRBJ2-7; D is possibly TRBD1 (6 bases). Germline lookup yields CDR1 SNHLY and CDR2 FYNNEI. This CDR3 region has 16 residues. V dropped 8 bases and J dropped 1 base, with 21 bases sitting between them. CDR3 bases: TGTGCCAGCCTTGAGTCGTGGGGGCAAGAATCCTACGAGCAGTACTTC. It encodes CASLESWGQESYEQYF.

CDR3 protein: CASSLMAGGGYEQYF. The CDR3 nucleotides read TGTGCCAGCAGCTTAATGGCAGGGGGCGGATACGAGCAGTACTTC. The chain couples TRBV7-2 to TRBJ2-7; 8 positions agree with TRBD1. V lost 2 bases to trimming and J lost 4 bases; unmatched junction nucleotides: 7. Looked up from germline, CDR1 is SGHTA and CDR2 is FQGNSA. CDR3 length: 15 amino acids.